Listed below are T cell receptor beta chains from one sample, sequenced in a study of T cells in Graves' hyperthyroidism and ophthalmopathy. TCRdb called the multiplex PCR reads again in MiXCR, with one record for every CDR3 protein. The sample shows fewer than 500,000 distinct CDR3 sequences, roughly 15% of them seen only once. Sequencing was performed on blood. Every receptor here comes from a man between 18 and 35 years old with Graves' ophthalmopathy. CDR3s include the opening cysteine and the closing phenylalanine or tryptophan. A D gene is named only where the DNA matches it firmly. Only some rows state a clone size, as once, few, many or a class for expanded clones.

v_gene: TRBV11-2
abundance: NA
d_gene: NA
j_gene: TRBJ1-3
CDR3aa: CASSSGVGNTIYF
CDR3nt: TGTGCCAGCAGCTCCGGGGTTGGAAACACCATATATTTT

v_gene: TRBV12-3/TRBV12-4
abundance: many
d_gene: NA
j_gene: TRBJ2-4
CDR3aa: CASSLDGDKNIQYF
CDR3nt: TGTGCCAGCAGTTTGGACGGGGACAAAAACATTCAGTACTTC

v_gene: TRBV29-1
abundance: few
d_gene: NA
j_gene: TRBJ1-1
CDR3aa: CSVEVQGPRLAFF
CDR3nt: TGCAGCGTTGAAGTGCAGGGGCCTCGCCTAGCTTTCTTT

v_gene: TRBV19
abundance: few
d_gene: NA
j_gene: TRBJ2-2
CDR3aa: CASSIRGSGGELFF
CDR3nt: TGTGCCAGTAGTATAAGGGGGAGTGGCGGGGAGCTGTTTTTT

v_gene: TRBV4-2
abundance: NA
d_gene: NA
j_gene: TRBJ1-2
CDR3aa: CASSQGLSRGYTF
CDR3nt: TGTGCCAGCAGCCAGGGGCTATCAAGGGGCTACACCTTC

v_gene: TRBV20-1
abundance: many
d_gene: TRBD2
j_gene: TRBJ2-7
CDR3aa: CSYQGTSGERSYEQYF
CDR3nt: TGCAGTTACCAAGGGACTAGCGGGGAACGCTCCTACGAGCAGTACTTC

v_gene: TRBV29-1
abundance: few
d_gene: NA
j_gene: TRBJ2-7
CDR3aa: CSVEDLRDSYEQYF
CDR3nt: TGCAGCGTTGAAGATCTAAGAGACAGCTACGAGCAGTACTTC

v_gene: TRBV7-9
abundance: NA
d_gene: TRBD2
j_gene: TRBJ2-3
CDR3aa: CASSEGASGGRDTQYF
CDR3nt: TGTGCCAGCAGTGAAGGGGCTAGCGGGGGTCGAGATACGCAGTATTTT

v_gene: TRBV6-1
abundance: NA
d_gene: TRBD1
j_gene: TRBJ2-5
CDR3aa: CASSEGGQAFYF
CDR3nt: TGTGCCAGCAGTGAAGGGGGACAGGCCTTCTACTTC

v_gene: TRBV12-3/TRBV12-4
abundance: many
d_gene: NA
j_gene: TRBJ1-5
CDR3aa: CASSRGGQLFNQPQHF
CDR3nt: TGTGCCAGCAGCCGGGGGGGACAACTATTCAATCAGCCCCAGCATTTT

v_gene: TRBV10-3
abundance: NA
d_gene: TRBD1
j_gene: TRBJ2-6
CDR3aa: CAISRQGSSGANVLTF
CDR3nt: TGTGCCATCAGTCGACAGGGCAGCTCTGGGGCCAACGTCCTGACTTTC

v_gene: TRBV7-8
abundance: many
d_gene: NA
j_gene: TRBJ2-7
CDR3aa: CASSLAQGLYEQYF
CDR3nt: TGTGCCAGCAGCTTAGCACAGGGTCTCTACGAGCAGTACTTC

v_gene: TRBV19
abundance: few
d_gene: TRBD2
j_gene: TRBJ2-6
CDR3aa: CATRRGSGANVLTF
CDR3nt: TGTGCCACGCGGCGGGGGTCCGGGGCCAACGTCCTGACTTTC

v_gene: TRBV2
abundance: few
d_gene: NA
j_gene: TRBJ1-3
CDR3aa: CASRTSGDTIYF
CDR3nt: TGTGCCAGCAGGACATCTGGAGACACCATATATTTT

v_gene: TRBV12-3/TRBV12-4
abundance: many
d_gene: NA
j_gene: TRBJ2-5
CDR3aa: CASSLTVETQYF
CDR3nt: TGTGCCAGCAGTTTAACAGTGGAGACCCAGTACTTC

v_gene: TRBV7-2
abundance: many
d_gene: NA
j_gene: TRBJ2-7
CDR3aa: CASSLVTGAGYEQYF
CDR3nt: TGTGCCAGCAGCTTAGTAACGGGGGCGGGCTACGAGCAGTACTTC

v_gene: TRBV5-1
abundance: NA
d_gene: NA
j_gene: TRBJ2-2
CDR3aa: CASSLWQTNTGELFF
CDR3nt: TGCGCCAGCAGCCTTTGGCAGACGAACACCGGGGAGCTGTTTTTT

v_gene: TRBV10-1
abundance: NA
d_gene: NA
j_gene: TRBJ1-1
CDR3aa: CASNRGPGRTEAFF
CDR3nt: TGCGCCAGCAACCGGGGGCCAGGGCGAACTGAAGCTTTCTTT

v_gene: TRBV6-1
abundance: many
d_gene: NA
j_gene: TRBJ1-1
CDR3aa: CASSWRIDKNTEAFF
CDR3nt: TGTGCCAGCAGTTGGAGAATAGACAAGAACACTGAAGCTTTCTTT

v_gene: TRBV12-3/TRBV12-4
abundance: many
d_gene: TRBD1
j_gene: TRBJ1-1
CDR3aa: CASSTGQGVTEAFF
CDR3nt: TGTGCCAGCAGTACGGGACAGGGGGTTACTGAAGCTTTCTTT

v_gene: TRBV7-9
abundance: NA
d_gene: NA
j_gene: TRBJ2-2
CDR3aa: CASSLEYQAGELFF
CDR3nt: TGTGCCAGCAGCTTAGAATACCAGGCCGGGGAGCTGTTTTTT

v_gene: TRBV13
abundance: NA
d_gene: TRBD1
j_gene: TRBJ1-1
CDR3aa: CASSLAGQGNTEAFF
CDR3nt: TGTGCCAGCAGCCTAGCGGGACAGGGGAACACTGAAGCTTTCTTT

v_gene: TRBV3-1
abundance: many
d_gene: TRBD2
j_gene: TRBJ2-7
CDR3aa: CASSQVTSGRADYEQYF
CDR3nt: TGTGCCAGCAGCCAAGTGACTAGCGGGAGGGCCGACTACGAGCAGTACTTC

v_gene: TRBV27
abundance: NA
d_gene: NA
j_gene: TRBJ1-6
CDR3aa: CASTTTRFNSPLHF
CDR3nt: TGTGCCAGCACAACGACAAGGTTTAATTCACCCCTCCACTTT

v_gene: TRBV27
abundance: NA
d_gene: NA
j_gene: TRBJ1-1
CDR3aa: CASSYGARRTEAFF
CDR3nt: TGTGCCAGCAGTTATGGGGCCCGGAGGACTGAAGCTTTCTTT

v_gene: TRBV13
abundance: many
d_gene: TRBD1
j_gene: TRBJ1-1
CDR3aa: CASSPDRVTEAFF
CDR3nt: TGTGCCAGCAGCCCCGACAGGGTCACTGAAGCTTTCTTT